This is a list of T cell receptor beta chains from one sample in a study of cytomegalovirus exposure and HLA in healthy donors. Profiled with immunoSEQ multiplex PCR; TCRdb holds only in-frame clones, not every one. This sample has roughly 230,000 clones; about 90% occur once, and the top ten carry approximately 3.1%. The sequenced sample was PBMCs. The source is a woman aged 25 to 39 in good health and CMV-seronegative. Both conserved end residues are part of each CDR3. A D gene is named only where the DNA matches it firmly.

j_call	v_call	d_call	cdr3_aa	cdr3_nt
TRBJ2-7	TRBV27	.	CASSLADSYEQYF	TGTGCCAGCAGTTTAGCAGACTCCTACGAGCAGTACTTC
TRBJ2-3	TRBV1	.	CTSRSPSGRDTQYF	TGCACCAGCAGGTCCCCTAGCGGGAGAGATACGCAGTATTTT
TRBJ1-5	TRBV4-3	.	CASSPGVADQPQHF	TGCGCCAGCAGCCCGGGGGTCGCGGATCAGCCCCAGCATTTT
TRBJ2-7	TRBV19	TRBD2	CASSIGASGLYEQYF	TGTGCCAGTAGTATTGGGGCTAGCGGGCTTTACGAGCAGTACTTC
TRBJ2-7	TRBV4-3	TRBD1	CASSQRQGNHEQYF	TGCGCCAGCAGCCAGAGACAGGGGAACCACGAGCAGTACTTC
TRBJ2-7	TRBV28	.	CASSLPWTANEQYF	TGTGCCAGCAGTTTACCATGGACAGCCAACGAGCAGTACTTC
TRBJ2-1	TRBV7-3	.	CASSLTGGIANEQFF	TGTGCCAGCAGCTTAACAGGGGGGATCGCCAATGAGCAGTTCTTC
TRBJ2-7	TRBV28	.	CASSSGRAAYEQYF	TGTGCCAGCAGTTCGGGCAGGGCGGCCTACGAGCAGTACTTC
TRBJ2-3	TRBV14	.	CASSHLSDTQYF	TGTGCCAGCAGCCACCTATCAGATACGCAGTATTTT
TRBJ1-2	TRBV25-1	TRBD1	CASSDLTGGSGYTF	TGTGCCAGCAGTGACCTGACAGGGGGCAGTGGCTACACCTTC
TRBJ2-2	TRBV7-2	TRBD1	CASSFNSGQGFTGELFF	TGTGCCAGCAGTTTTAACAGCGGACAGGGGTTCACCGGGGAGCTGTTTTTT